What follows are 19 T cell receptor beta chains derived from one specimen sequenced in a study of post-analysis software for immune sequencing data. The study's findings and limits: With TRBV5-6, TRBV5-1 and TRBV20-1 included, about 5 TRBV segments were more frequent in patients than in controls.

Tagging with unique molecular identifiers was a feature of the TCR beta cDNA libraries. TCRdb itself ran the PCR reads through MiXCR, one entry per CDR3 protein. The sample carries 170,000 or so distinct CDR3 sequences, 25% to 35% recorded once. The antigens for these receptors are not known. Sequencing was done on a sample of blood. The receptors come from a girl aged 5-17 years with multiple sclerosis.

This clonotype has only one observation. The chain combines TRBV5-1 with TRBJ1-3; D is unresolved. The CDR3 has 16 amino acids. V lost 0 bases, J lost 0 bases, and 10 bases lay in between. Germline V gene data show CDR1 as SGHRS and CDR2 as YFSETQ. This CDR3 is CASSLEGVHSGNTIYF. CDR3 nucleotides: TGCGCCAGCAGCTTGGAAGGAGTTCACTCTGGAAACACCATATATTTT.

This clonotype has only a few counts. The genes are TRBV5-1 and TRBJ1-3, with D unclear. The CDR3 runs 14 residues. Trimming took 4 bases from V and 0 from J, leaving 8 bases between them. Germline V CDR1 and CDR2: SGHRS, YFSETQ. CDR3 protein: CASSPRSSGNTIYF. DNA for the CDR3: TGCGCCAGCAGCCCAAGGAGCTCTGGAAACACCATATATTTT.

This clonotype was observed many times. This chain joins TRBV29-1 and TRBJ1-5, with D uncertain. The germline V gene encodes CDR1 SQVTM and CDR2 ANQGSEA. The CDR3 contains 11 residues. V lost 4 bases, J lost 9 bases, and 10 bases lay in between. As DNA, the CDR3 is TGCAGCGTTGTTGGGCTCGGGCCCCAGCATTTT. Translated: CSVVGLGPQHF.

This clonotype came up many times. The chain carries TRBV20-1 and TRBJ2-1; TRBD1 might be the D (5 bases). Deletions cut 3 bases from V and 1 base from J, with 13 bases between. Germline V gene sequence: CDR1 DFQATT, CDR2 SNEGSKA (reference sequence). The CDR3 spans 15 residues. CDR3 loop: CSASPTVASYNEQFF. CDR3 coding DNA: TGCAGTGCTAGTCCGACAGTTGCTTCCTACAATGAGCAGTTCTTC.

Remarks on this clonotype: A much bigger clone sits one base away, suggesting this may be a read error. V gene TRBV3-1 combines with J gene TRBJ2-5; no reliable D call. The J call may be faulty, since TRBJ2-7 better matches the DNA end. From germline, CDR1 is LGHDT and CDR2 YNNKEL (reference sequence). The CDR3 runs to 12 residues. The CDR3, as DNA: TGTGCCGGCAGCCAAGTCAGTCACGAGCAGTACTTC. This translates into CAGSQVSHEQYF.

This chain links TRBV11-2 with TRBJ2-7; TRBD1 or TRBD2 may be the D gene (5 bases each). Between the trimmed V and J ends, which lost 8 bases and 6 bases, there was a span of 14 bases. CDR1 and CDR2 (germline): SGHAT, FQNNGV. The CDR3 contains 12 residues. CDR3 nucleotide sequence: TGTGCCAGCGGGGGAAATCACTGCGAGCAGTACTTC. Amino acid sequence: CASGGNHCEQYF.

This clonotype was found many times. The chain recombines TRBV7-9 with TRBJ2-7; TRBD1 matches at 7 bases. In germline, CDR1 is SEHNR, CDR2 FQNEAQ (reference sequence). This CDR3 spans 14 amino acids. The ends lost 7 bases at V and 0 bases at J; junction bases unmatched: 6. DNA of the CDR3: TGTGCCAGCAAGGTTCAGGGGGTCTCCTACGAGCAGTACTTC. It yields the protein CASKVQGVSYEQYF.

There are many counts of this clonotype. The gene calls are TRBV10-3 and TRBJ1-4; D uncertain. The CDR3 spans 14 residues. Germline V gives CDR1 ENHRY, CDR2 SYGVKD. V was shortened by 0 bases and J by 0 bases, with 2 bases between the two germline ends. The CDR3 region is CAISESATNEKLFF. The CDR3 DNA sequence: TGTGCCATCAGTGAGTCTGCAACTAATGAAAAACTGTTTTTT.

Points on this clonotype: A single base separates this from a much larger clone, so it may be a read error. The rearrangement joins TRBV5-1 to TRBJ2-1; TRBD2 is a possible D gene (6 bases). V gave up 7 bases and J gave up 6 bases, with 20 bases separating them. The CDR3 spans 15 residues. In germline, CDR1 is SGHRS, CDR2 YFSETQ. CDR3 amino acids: CASGPIRGRFNEQFF. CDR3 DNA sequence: TGCGCCAGCGGCCCCATCAGAGGGAGGTTCAATGAGCAGTTCTTC.

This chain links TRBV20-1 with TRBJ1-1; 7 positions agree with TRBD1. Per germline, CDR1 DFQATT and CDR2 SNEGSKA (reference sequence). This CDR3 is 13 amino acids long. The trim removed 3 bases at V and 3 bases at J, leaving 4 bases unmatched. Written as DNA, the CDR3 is TGCAGTGCTAGGGACAGGAGGGACACTGAAGCTTTCTTT. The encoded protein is CSARDRRDTEAFF.

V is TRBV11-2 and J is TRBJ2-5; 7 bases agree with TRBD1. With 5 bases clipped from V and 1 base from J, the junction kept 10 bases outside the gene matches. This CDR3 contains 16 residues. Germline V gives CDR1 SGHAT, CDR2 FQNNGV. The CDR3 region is CASSTNRGMFQETQYF. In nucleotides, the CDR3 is TGTGCCAGCAGCACCAACAGGGGCATGTTCCAAGAGACCCAGTACTTC.

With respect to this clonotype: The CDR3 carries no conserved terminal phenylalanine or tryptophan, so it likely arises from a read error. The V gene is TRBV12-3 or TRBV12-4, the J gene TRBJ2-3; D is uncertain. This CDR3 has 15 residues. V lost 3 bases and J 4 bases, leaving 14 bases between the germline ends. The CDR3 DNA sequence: TGTGCCAGCAGTTTTTGGCGGCGAAGAGCAGATACGCAGTATTCT. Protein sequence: CASSFWRRRADTQYS.

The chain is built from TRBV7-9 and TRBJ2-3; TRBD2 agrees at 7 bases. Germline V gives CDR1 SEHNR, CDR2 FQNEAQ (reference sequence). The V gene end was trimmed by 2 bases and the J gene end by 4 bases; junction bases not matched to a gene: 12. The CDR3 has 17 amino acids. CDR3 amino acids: CASSLLGAGVFADTQYF. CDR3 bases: TGTGCCAGCAGCTTACTCGGTGCGGGAGTCTTTGCAGATACGCAGTATTTT.

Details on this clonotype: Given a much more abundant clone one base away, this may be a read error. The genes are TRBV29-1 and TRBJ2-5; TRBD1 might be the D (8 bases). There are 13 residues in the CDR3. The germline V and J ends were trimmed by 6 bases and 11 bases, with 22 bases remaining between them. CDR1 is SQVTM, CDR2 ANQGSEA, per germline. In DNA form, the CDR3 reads TGCAGCGTAGCGGGACAGGTTAACAATGAGCAGTACTTC. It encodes CSVAGQVNNEQYF.

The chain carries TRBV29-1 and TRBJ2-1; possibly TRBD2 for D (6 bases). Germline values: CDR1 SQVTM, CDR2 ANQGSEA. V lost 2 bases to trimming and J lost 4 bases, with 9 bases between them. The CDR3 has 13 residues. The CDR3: CSVETGAYNEQFF. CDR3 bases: TGCAGCGTTGAAACGGGAGCGTACAATGAGCAGTTCTTC.

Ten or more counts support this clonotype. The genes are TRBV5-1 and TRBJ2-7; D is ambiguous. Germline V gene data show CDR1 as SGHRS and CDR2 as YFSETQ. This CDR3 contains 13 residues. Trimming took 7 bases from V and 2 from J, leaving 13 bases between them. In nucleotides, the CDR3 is TGCGCCAGCCGAGACGCCAGCGCCTACGAGCAGTACTTC. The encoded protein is CASRDASAYEQYF.

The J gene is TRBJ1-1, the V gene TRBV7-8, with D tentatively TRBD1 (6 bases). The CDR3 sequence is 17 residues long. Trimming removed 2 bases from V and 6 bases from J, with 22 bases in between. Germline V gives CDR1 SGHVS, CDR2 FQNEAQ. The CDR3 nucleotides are TGTGCCAGCAGCTTAAGGGGGGCAGGGGAAACCCTCTCTGAAGCTTTCTTT. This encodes CASSLRGAGETLSEAFF.

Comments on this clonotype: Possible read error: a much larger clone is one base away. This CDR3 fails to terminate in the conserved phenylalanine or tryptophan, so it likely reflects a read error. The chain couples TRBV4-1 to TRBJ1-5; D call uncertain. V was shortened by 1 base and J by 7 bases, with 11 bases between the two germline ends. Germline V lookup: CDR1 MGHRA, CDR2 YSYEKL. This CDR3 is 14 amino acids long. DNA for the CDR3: TGCGCCAGCAGCCAAGGTTGGGGTTCGCAGCCCCAGCATTTA. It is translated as CASSQGWGSQPQHL.

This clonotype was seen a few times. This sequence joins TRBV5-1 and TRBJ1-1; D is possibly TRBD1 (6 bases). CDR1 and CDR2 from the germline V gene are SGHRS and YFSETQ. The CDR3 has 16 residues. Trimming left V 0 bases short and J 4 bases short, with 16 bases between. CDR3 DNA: TGCGCCAGCAGCTTGGCCGGGGACATTCCGATCACTGAAGCTTTCTTT. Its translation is CASSLAGDIPITEAFF.